The clone carrying this T cell receptor (beta chain) was counted a few times. The antigen remains unidentified. This specimen comes from a study of lymphopenia after photon versus proton radiotherapy. Overall study results and limits: A bigger post-nadir fall in TCR diversity correlated inversely with survival time in deceased patients.

CDR3 length equals 14 residues. V was pared by 2 bases and J by 4 bases, with 5 bases of the junction left unmatched. The germline CDR1 and CDR2 sequences are SGHRS and YFSETQ. The method was immunoSEQ multiplex PCR; TCRdb's version includes in-frame clones alone and lacks a portion of them. The table lists 53,000 or so clones, 80% to 90% of them singletons. The source was peripheral blood, collected from a patient treated with photon-based radiotherapy. This clonotype was obtained from a man aged 50 or older with gastric cancer. The chain joins TRBV5-1 to TRBJ2-7; 8 bases agree with TRBD2. CDR3 in amino acids: CASSFGSGIYEQYF. The CDR3 coding sequence is TGCGCCAGCAGCTTCGGTAGCGGGATATACGAGCAGTACTTC.